This T cell receptor beta chain originates from a study of shared clonotypes between healthy human individuals. In the study overall: Samples came from two female and three male donors aged 18 to 49.

Here immunoSEQ multiplex PCR was the method, and the copy in TCRdb shows in-frame clones only, minus some. The table shows 950,000 to 1,300,000 clones, with about 77% occurring only once. Study-level points and caveats: For naive CD4 cells, roughly 5% of clonotypes were shared across a few donors. Among donors, clonotype sharing was expected to be affected by sequencing depth.

V was shortened by 0 bases and J by 5 bases, with 14 bases between the two germline ends. The length of the CDR3 is 15 residues. CDR1 SGDLS and CDR2 YYNGEE come from the germline V gene. With respect to this clone: Its target is unknown.

The specimen was memory CD4+ T cells sorted from blood. Specified subset: CD45RA-negative fraction. This receptor was identified in a man aged 18 to 29 in good health. V gene TRBV9 combines with J gene TRBJ2-5; no reliable D call. The CDR3 protein is CASSVGNEKGETQYF. The CDR3 coding sequence is TGTGCCAGCAGCGTAGGTAACGAAAAAGGGGAGACCCAGTACTTC.